A selection of T cell receptor beta chains follows, all from one sample in a study of identifying expanded T cells in peripheral blood. Profiling relied on immunoSEQ multiplex PCR, and the TCRdb table lists in-frame clones only, not all of them. The sample includes 50,000 to 70,000 clones, 70% to 90% of them seen just once. Sequenced material: blood. Receptor source: a person aged 18-69 years in good health. Each CDR3 is given with its conserved first and last residue. Fields, in order: V gene, D gene, J gene, clone size, CDR3 DNA, CDR3 protein. A D gene is named only where the DNA matches it firmly. Not all rows give a size; the values are once, few, many and, for expanded clones, a class.

TRBV9	-	TRBJ2-3	-	TGTGCCAGCAGCGTAGACCTAGGCTCGGATACGCAGTATTTT	CASSVDLGSDTQYF
TRBV18	TRBD1	TRBJ1-3	-	TGTGCCAGCTCACAAACAGCACAGGGGGCGCCTGGAAACACCATATATTTT	CASSQTAQGAPGNTIYF
TRBV18	-	TRBJ2-7	-	TGTGCCAGCTCACCGACCAGCAGAGCCTACGAGCAGTACTTC	CASSPTSRAYEQYF
TRBV7-8	-	TRBJ2-3	-	TGTGCCAGCAGCCAGGGGTCCCTCCCAGCGTGGGGTACGCAGTATTTT	CASSQGSLPAWGTQYF
TRBV7-2	-	TRBJ1-2	-	TGTGCCAGCAGCTACTCCGGGACACGGTATGGCTACACCTTC	CASSYSGTRYGYTF
TRBV9	-	TRBJ2-3	-	TGTGCCAGCAGCGCCACAGATACGCAGTATTTT	CASSATDTQYF
TRBV7-9	TRBD1	TRBJ1-6	few	TGTGCCAGCAGCTCCCGGGACAGGGGGCTTCGATCACCCCTCCACTTT	CASSSRDRGLRSPLHF
TRBV7-9	-	TRBJ1-1	-	TGTGCCAGCAGCCCCCTATTCACAGGGTACACTGAAGCTTTCTTT	CASSPLFTGYTEAFF
TRBV10-3	TRBD2	TRBJ2-2	-	TGTGCCGGGCAGGACGGACTAGGAGGCACCGGGGAGCTGTTTTTT	CAGQDGLGGTGELFF
TRBV5-1	-	TRBJ2-7	-	TGCGCCAGCAGCCCAGCCCCAGGGTCCTACGAGCAGTACTTC	CASSPAPGSYEQYF
TRBV5-8	-	TRBJ2-5	-	TGTGCCAGCAGCGCCCCAGGGGCCAGAGAGACCCAGTACTTC	CASSAPGARETQYF
TRBV6-1	TRBD1	TRBJ2-5	-	TGTGCCAGCAGTGCAGACAGGGGGAGGCAAGAGACCCAGTACTTC	CASSADRGRQETQYF
TRBV2	-	TRBJ2-3	-	TGTGCCAGCGTGGTGGTAGCAGATACGCAGTATTTT	CASVVVADTQYF
TRBV4-2	TRBD1	TRBJ1-2	-	TGTGCCAGCAGCCAAGATTTTCGGCAGGGGGCATATGGCTACACCTTC	CASSQDFRQGAYGYTF
TRBV15	-	TRBJ2-5	-	TGTGCCACCAGCAGAGATCCCAGGGTAGAGACCCAGTACTTC	CATSRDPRVETQYF
TRBV5-1	-	TRBJ2-7	-	TGCGCCAGCAGCTTGAGAGGTCAGGCCCAATCCCCCTACGAGCAGTACTTC	CASSLRGQAQSPYEQYF